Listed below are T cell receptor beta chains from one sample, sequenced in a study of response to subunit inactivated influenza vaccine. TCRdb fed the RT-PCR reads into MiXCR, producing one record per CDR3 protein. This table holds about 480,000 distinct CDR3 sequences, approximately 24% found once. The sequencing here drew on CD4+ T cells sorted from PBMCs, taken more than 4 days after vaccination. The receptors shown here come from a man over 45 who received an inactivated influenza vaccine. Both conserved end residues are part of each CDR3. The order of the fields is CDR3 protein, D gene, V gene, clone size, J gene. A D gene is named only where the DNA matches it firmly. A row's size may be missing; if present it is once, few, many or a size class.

cdr3_aa: CASSFISGDGYTF; d_call: NA; v_call: TRBV5-6; clone_size: NA; j_call: TRBJ1-2
cdr3_aa: CASSQGLAGLNEQFF; d_call: TRBD2; v_call: TRBV7-3; clone_size: NA; j_call: TRBJ2-1
cdr3_aa: CASVPTSGPTTDTQYF; d_call: TRBD2; v_call: TRBV12-3/TRBV12-4; clone_size: NA; j_call: TRBJ2-3
cdr3_aa: CASSLGGEQAQYF; d_call: NA; v_call: TRBV12-3/TRBV12-4; clone_size: NA; j_call: TRBJ2-5
cdr3_aa: CASSVAAGGNQPQHF; d_call: NA; v_call: TRBV12-3/TRBV12-4; clone_size: NA; j_call: TRBJ1-5
cdr3_aa: CASSQDAQGGLYEQYF; d_call: NA; v_call: TRBV4-2; clone_size: NA; j_call: TRBJ2-7
cdr3_aa: CASSLQGLRYNEQFF; d_call: NA; v_call: TRBV7-2; clone_size: NA; j_call: TRBJ2-1
cdr3_aa: CASSFGRGDTQYF; d_call: NA; v_call: TRBV12-3/TRBV12-4; clone_size: NA; j_call: TRBJ2-3
cdr3_aa: CASSYRASTDTQYF; d_call: NA; v_call: TRBV6-5; clone_size: NA; j_call: TRBJ2-3
cdr3_aa: CASRSGQGGVETQYF; d_call: TRBD1; v_call: TRBV5-1; clone_size: NA; j_call: TRBJ2-5
cdr3_aa: CASTPTGVGTQYF; d_call: NA; v_call: TRBV19; clone_size: few; j_call: TRBJ2-5
cdr3_aa: CSALGKGGNTIYF; d_call: NA; v_call: TRBV20-1; clone_size: NA; j_call: TRBJ1-3
cdr3_aa: CSVLTRVQETQYF; d_call: NA; v_call: TRBV29-1; clone_size: NA; j_call: TRBJ2-5
cdr3_aa: CASGVGGGYQETQYF; d_call: TRBD2; v_call: TRBV6-1; clone_size: few; j_call: TRBJ2-5
cdr3_aa: CSVKTGTSSTGELFF; d_call: TRBD2; v_call: TRBV29-1; clone_size: few; j_call: TRBJ2-2
cdr3_aa: CASSPRQQYEQYF; d_call: NA; v_call: TRBV7-2; clone_size: NA; j_call: TRBJ2-7
cdr3_aa: CASSLRQGPGELFF; d_call: TRBD1; v_call: TRBV7-3; clone_size: NA; j_call: TRBJ2-2
cdr3_aa: CASSLGIRSTGELFF; d_call: NA; v_call: TRBV12-3/TRBV12-4; clone_size: few; j_call: TRBJ2-2
cdr3_aa: CSVIEQGNYGYTF; d_call: NA; v_call: TRBV29-1; clone_size: few; j_call: TRBJ1-2
cdr3_aa: CASSLGGTIADTQYF; d_call: NA; v_call: TRBV7-2; clone_size: few; j_call: TRBJ2-3
cdr3_aa: CSAPIDTGQKLFF; d_call: NA; v_call: TRBV20-1; clone_size: few; j_call: TRBJ1-4
cdr3_aa: CASSVGQANTGELFF; d_call: TRBD1; v_call: TRBV5-1; clone_size: few; j_call: TRBJ2-2